These T cell receptor beta chains were read from a single sample in a study of beta chain features in type 1 diabetes. Sequencing was performed with immunoSEQ multiplex PCR; in TCRdb, only in-frame clones are kept and a portion is missing. The table shows hundreds of thousands of clones, with about 14% occurring only once. Sequences were obtained from naive CD4+ T cells from blood. The receptors were gathered from a man aged 18 to 29 with type 1 diabetes. Both conserved end residues are part of each CDR3. D genes are given only for firm matches. Clone size is stated in some rows and not others, as once, few, many or a class when expanded.

d_gene	abundance	v_gene	j_gene	CDR3nt	CDR3aa
.	.	TRBV30	TRBJ2-1	TGTGCCTGGAGTGTATGGTTCGATGAGCAGTTCTTC	CAWSVWFDEQFF
.	.	TRBV7-9	TRBJ2-7	TGTGCCAGCAGCTTTTCCTACCCCCCTTACGAGCAGTACTTC	CASSFSYPPYEQYF
.	.	TRBV30	TRBJ2-1	TGTGCCTGGAGTCAGGACTCCGGCGGGCAGTTCTTC	CAWSQDSGGQFF
TRBD1	.	TRBV4-3	TRBJ1-6	TGCGCCAGCAGCCAAGCTCGGACAGGGAGTAATTCACCCCTCCACTTT	CASSQARTGSNSPLHF
TRBD2	.	TRBV4-1	TRBJ2-6	TGCGCCAGCAGCCAGACTGGGCGGGGGTCTGGGGCCAACGTCCTGACTTTC	CASSQTGRGSGANVLTF
.	few	TRBV7-9	TRBJ1-3	TGTGCCAGCAGCTTCCAGTGGGACACCGTCGCTGGAAACACCATATATTTT	CASSFQWDTVAGNTIYF
.	.	TRBV18	TRBJ1-5	TGTGCCAGCTCACCTTCGGAGGGGCCTTACAATCAGCCCCAGCATTTT	CASSPSEGPYNQPQHF
TRBD2	few	TRBV30	TRBJ2-2	TGTGCCTGGCGGACCATGTGGACTAGCGGGATGAACACCGGGGAGCTGTTTTTT	CAWRTMWTSGMNTGELFF
.	few	TRBV15	TRBJ2-3	TGTGCCACCAGCAAACGGGGTACGCAGTATTTT	CATSKRGTQYF
.	.	TRBV7-8	TRBJ2-6	TGTGCCAGCAGCTCACACAGGATCTCTGGGGCCAACGTCCTGACTTTC	CASSSHRISGANVLTF
TRBD2	few	TRBV18	TRBJ2-1	TGTGCCAGCACGACTAGCGGGAACCAGCAGTTCTTC	CASTTSGNQQFF
.	.	TRBV7-9	TRBJ2-1	TGTGCCAGCAGCGCCTACAGGGCCAATGAGCAGTTCTTC	CASSAYRANEQFF
.	few	TRBV11-2	TRBJ2-1	TGTGCCAGCAGTTCACCCGGCCCAATTTTCGAGCAGTTCTTC	CASSSPGPIFEQFF
.	.	TRBV5-1	TRBJ2-5	TGCGCCAGCAGCTTGATTAGCAGAGATGAAGAGACCCAGTACTTC	CASSLISRDEETQYF
.	few	TRBV6-5	TRBJ1-4	TGTGCCAGCAGCCCCTTAGTGAATGAAAAACTGTTTTTT	CASSPLVNEKLFF
TRBD1	.	TRBV30	TRBJ1-3	TGTGCCTGGAGTCTTGGACAGGGTAGGGACACCATATATTTT	CAWSLGQGRDTIYF
TRBD1	.	TRBV6-1	TRBJ2-7	TGTGCCTGCGACCGGGACAGTCTCTACGAGCAGTACTTC	CACDRDSLYEQYF
.	.	TRBV9	TRBJ2-1	TGTGCCAGCAGCGCGGGGCTCAATGAGCAGTTCTTC	CASSAGLNEQFF
.	.	TRBV5-1	TRBJ2-5	TGCGCCAGCAGCGAAGGGTTTTCGATAGAGACCCAGTACTTC	CASSEGFSIETQYF
.	few	TRBV7-8	TRBJ1-5	TGTGCCAGCAGCTTAGGTCGGGCCCTCCCGGTGCCCCAGCATTTT	CASSLGRALPVPQHF
TRBD1	few	TRBV30	TRBJ2-7	TGTGCCTGGAGGACTACAGGGGGGAACGAGCAGTACTTC	CAWRTTGGNEQYF
.	.	TRBV7-9	TRBJ2-7	TGTGCCAGCAGCGTAGGGATTTACGAGCAGTACTTC	CASSVGIYEQYF
.	few	TRBV7-9	TRBJ2-7	TGTGCCAGCAGCTTGACGAGCGGTTCCTACGAGCAGTACTTC	CASSLTSGSYEQYF
TRBD1	few	TRBV4-3	TRBJ1-6	TGCGCCAGCAGCAGGGACAGCCTCTATAATTCACCCCTCCACTTT	CASSRDSLYNSPLHF
.	.	TRBV5-6	TRBJ2-5	TGTGCCAGCAGCCAATCCCGCCAAGAGACCCAGTACTTC	CASSQSRQETQYF
.	.	TRBV29-1	TRBJ2-5	TGCAGCGTTGAAGGCCCTCCGGAGACCCAGTACTTC	CSVEGPPETQYF
.	.	TRBV6-5	TRBJ1-3	TGTGCCAGCAGTTACTCGACTGCGAGCTCTGGAAACACCATATATTTT	CASSYSTASSGNTIYF
.	few	TRBV5-4	TRBJ2-2	TGTGCCAGCAGCTCCGGGGCCCTAAGGGGCGGGGAGCTGTTTTTT	CASSSGALRGGELFF
TRBD1	.	TRBV4-1	TRBJ1-3	TGCGCCAGCAGCCAAGTGCGGGACAGATCCTCTGGAAACACCATATATTTT	CASSQVRDRSSGNTIYF
.	.	TRBV30	TRBJ2-7	TGTGCCTGGAGCGCCCCTGGGGACCTCTCTTACGAGCAGTACTTC	CAWSAPGDLSYEQYF
.	few	TRBV11-3	TRBJ2-3	TGTGCCAGCAGCCCCCCACGGATGGAGACGCAGTATTTT	CASSPPRMETQYF
.	.	TRBV29-1	TRBJ2-7	TGCAGCGTTGATGACAATCTGACCTACGAGCAGTACTTC	CSVDDNLTYEQYF
TRBD1	.	TRBV5-1	TRBJ2-1	TGCGCCAGCAGCCTCGGACAGGGAGAGCAGTTCTTC	CASSLGQGEQFF
.	few	TRBV15	TRBJ1-2	TGTGCCACCAGCAGAGATCGAGGGAACTATGGCTACACCTTC	CATSRDRGNYGYTF
TRBD1	few	TRBV11-1	TRBJ1-2	TGTGCCAGCAGCCCTCCGGGACAGCGTAACTATGGCTACACCTTC	CASSPPGQRNYGYTF
.	.	TRBV20-1	TRBJ2-5	TGCAGTGCTCCTGTCGCGACCCAGTACTTC	CSAPVATQYF
.	once	TRBV7-6	TRBJ2-1	TGTGCCAGCAGCTCAACGAATCAAGGGCCCAGAAATGAGCAGTTCTTC	CASSSTNQGPRNEQFF
.	.	TRBV15	TRBJ1-4	TGTGCCACCAGCAGAGGGGCCGACGAAAAACTGTTTTTT	CATSRGADEKLFF
TRBD2	few	TRBV27	TRBJ2-1	TGTGCCAGCAGTTTATCGAAGGTGGCCCTAGCGGGACGGGATGAGCAGTTCTTC	CASSLSKVALAGRDEQFF
.	.	TRBV27	TRBJ2-3	TGTGCCAGCAGCCCTACAGGGAGAAGGGTAGATACGCAGTATTTT	CASSPTGRRVDTQYF
.	few	TRBV7-8	TRBJ1-4	TGTGCCAGCAGCTTTCCCTCAGGGATGCAGTTTTTT	CASSFPSGMQFF
TRBD2	few	TRBV30	TRBJ2-5	TGTGCCTGCGGACTAGCGGGAGGAGAGACCCAGTACTTC	CACGLAGGETQYF
.	.	TRBV19	TRBJ2-5	TGTGCCAGTAGAGCAGTCAACAAAGAGACCCAGTACTTC	CASRAVNKETQYF
.	few	TRBV5-8	TRBJ1-6	TGTGCCAGCAGCCCGAACAGGGATTCACCCCTCCACTTT	CASSPNRDSPLHF
TRBD2	few	TRBV7-2	TRBJ2-5	TGTGCCAGCAGCCCGGGACTAGCTGGGACCCAGTACTTC	CASSPGLAGTQYF
.	.	TRBV10-3	TRBJ1-1	TGTGCCATCAGTGAGTCGACGGCCAGGGCCACTGAAGCTTTCTTT	CAISESTARATEAFF
.	.	TRBV7-9	TRBJ2-6	TGTGCCAGCAGCACCATCCCAGGGTGGCCTGGGGCCAACGTCCTGACTTTC	CASSTIPGWPGANVLTF
.	few	TRBV2	TRBJ2-7	TGTGCCAGCAGTGAGAGAAGGGAGACCTACGAGCAGTACTTC	CASSERRETYEQYF
.	.	TRBV5-6	TRBJ2-5	TGTGCCAGCAGCCCAGTGGGGGGAGAGACCCAGTACTTC	CASSPVGGETQYF
TRBD1	.	TRBV7-9	TRBJ1-5	TGTGCCAGCAGCTTAATTCAGCAGGGGGCCCAGCATTTT	CASSLIQQGAQHF